A selection of T cell receptor beta chains follows, all from one sample in a study of T cells after yellow fever vaccination. TCRdb called the 5' RACE reads again in MiXCR, with one record for every CDR3 protein. The sample records some 240,000 distinct CDR3 sequences, around 3.5% being singletons. This material consisted of PBMCs, taken 15 days after the yellow fever booster vaccination. The receptor source for this set is a man aged 18 to 30 who received the YFV17D yellow fever vaccine. The CDR3 runs from the conserved cysteine through the conserved F or W. The D gene is left open where the match is weak. Clone size is given for some rows only: seen once, a few or many times, or a class if the clone is expanded.

D	V	size	length	J	CDR3	DNA
NA	TRBV27	many	15	TRBJ1-3	CASSFGPQTGNTIYF	TGTGCCAGCAGTTTTGGGCCCCAGACAGGAAACACCATATATTTT
NA	TRBV29-1	many	13	TRBJ1-6	CSVGADRNSPLHF	TGCAGCGTGGGGGCAGATAGAAATTCACCCCTCCACTTT
TRBD1	TRBV19	many	10	TRBJ2-1	CASEGAEQFF	TGTGCCAGTGAGGGGGCTGAGCAGTTCTTC
NA	TRBV7-9	many	12	TRBJ2-1	CASSLGDTEQFF	TGTGCCAGCAGCTTAGGGGACACCGAGCAGTTCTTC
NA	TRBV12-3/TRBV12-4	few	17	TRBJ2-1	CASRIMLRGRSYNEQFF	TGTGCCAGCAGGATCATGCTCCGGGGTCGCTCCTACAATGAGCAGTTCTTC
NA	TRBV5-4	many	14	TRBJ2-3	CASRWGGGADTQYF	TGTGCCAGCCGCTGGGGCGGCGGCGCAGATACGCAGTATTTT
NA	TRBV5-1	many	14	TRBJ1-1	CASRLQTGYTEAFF	TGCGCCAGCAGGCTTCAAACAGGCTACACTGAAGCTTTCTTT
NA	TRBV15	many	12	TRBJ2-2	CATSPDPGELFF	TGTGCCACCAGCCCAGACCCCGGGGAGCTGTTTTTT
NA	TRBV10-3	many	12	TRBJ2-5	CAISGHQETQYF	TGTGCCATCAGTGGCCACCAAGAGACCCAGTACTTC
NA	TRBV7-9	many	13	TRBJ2-5	CASSLFVGETQYF	TGTGCCAGCAGCTTATTCGTTGGGGAGACCCAGTACTTC
NA	TRBV2	many	15	TRBJ1-4	CATKTPGTTNEKLFF	TGTGCCACCAAGACTCCTGGGACGACTAATGAAAAACTGTTTTTT
TRBD1	TRBV6-5	few	16	TRBJ1-1	CASSRTGDPMNTEAFF	TGTGCCAGCAGTAGAACAGGGGATCCCATGAACACTGAAGCTTTCTTT
NA	TRBV7-9	many	14	TRBJ2-4	CASSLGRGLDIQYF	TGTGCCAGCAGCCTGGGGCGGGGATTGGACATTCAGTACTTC
NA	TRBV7-8	few	15	TRBJ1-2	CASSPRQVLGYGYTF	TGTGCCAGCAGCCCTAGACAAGTATTAGGCTATGGCTACACCTTC
TRBD2	TRBV5-1	many	16	TRBJ2-1	CASSSGLAGMYNEQFF	TGCGCCAGCAGCTCCGGACTAGCGGGGATGTACAATGAGCAGTTCTTC
TRBD2	TRBV7-9	many	14	TRBJ2-7	CASSAAAGVGEQYF	TGTGCCAGCAGCGCGGCTGCGGGGGTCGGCGAGCAGTACTTC
NA	TRBV14	many	11	TRBJ2-5	CASSDGTEGYF	TGTGCCAGCAGCGACGGGACTGAAGGGTACTTC
NA	TRBV10-2	many	15	TRBJ1-2	CASSESPGAHGGYTF	TGCGCCAGCAGTGAGTCACCGGGGGCACACGGGGGCTACACCTTC
NA	TRBV5-1	NA	14	TRBJ2-5	CASSLWSGDKTQYF	TGCGCCAGCAGCTTGTGGTCCGGGGATAAGACCCAGTACTTC
TRBD1	TRBV20-1	many	16	TRBJ2-7	CSARDPGTVRIYEQYF	TGCAGTGCTAGAGATCCCGGGACAGTAAGGATATACGAGCAGTACTTC
TRBD2	TRBV12-3/TRBV12-4	many	16	TRBJ2-1	CASSPDTGGLYNEQFF	TGTGCCAGCAGTCCTGACACGGGGGGTCTCTACAATGAGCAGTTCTTC
TRBD2	TRBV5-6	many	15	TRBJ2-5	CASSHAGSGGETQYF	TGTGCCAGCAGTCATGCTGGGAGCGGGGGGGAGACCCAGTACTTC
TRBD1	TRBV20-1	many	15	TRBJ1-2	CSARGTGKFYYGYTF	TGCAGTGCTAGGGGGACAGGCAAGTTCTACTATGGCTACACCTTC
NA	TRBV6-2/TRBV6-3	many	13	TRBJ1-2	CASRQGINYGYTF	TGTGCCAGCAGACAGGGAATTAACTATGGCTACACCTTC
NA	TRBV7-8	few	14	TRBJ2-5	CASSPQDLFETQYF	TGTGCCAGCAGCCCACAGGACTTATTTGAGACCCAGTACTTC
NA	TRBV7-9	few	16	TRBJ2-7	CASSPLTRTLEYEQYF	TGTGCCAGCAGCCCGCTGACTAGGACCTTGGAATACGAGCAGTACTTC
NA	TRBV12-3/TRBV12-4	few	14	TRBJ1-1	CASSLFPGDAEAFF	TGTGCCAGCAGTTTATTCCCGGGGGACGCTGAAGCTTTCTTT
NA	TRBV5-1	few	13	TRBJ1-5	CASSAGPQQPQHF	TGCGCCAGCAGCGCGGGACCCCAACAGCCCCAGCATTTT
NA	TRBV29-1	many	13	TRBJ1-2	CSVKTDSNYGYTF	TGCAGCGTGAAAACAGATTCTAACTATGGCTACACCTTC
NA	TRBV12-3/TRBV12-4	NA	17	TRBJ1-5	CASSFGWRGGGNQPQHF	TGTGCCAGCAGTTTCGGGTGGAGGGGGGGCGGCAATCAGCCCCAGCATTTT
TRBD1	TRBV5-4	many	13	TRBJ1-2	CASSLTTGGGYTF	TGTGCCAGCAGCTTGACCACAGGGGGTGGCTACACCTTC
NA	TRBV5-4	many	12	TRBJ2-1	CASSLGATGMAF	TGTGCCAGCAGCTTGGGTGCAACAGGTATGGCCTTC
NA	TRBV7-9	few	15	TRBJ1-5	CASSFSAGGNQPQHF	TGTGCCAGCAGCTTTAGCGCAGGGGGCAATCAGCCCCAGCATTTT
TRBD2	TRBV20-1	many	16	TRBJ2-3	CSATWGGGLSTDTQYF	TGCAGTGCCACCTGGGGCGGGGGGTTAAGTACAGATACGCAGTATTTT
NA	TRBV4-3	many	16	TRBJ2-7	CASSQRAATRQYEQYF	TGCGCCAGCAGCCAGAGGGCAGCCACAAGACAATACGAGCAGTACTTC
NA	TRBV9	many	13	TRBJ2-3	CASSVGQTDTQYF	TGTGCCAGCAGCGTAGGCCAGACAGATACGCAGTATTTT
TRBD1	TRBV27	many	17	TRBJ2-2	CASKRLGQTSNTGELFF	TGTGCCAGCAAACGATTGGGACAGACATCGAACACCGGGGAGCTGTTTTTT
TRBD2	TRBV11-2	many	18	TRBJ2-5	CASSLDTVGGGARETQYF	TGTGCCAGCAGCTTAGATACGGTCGGCGGGGGGGCTAGAGAGACCCAGTACTTC